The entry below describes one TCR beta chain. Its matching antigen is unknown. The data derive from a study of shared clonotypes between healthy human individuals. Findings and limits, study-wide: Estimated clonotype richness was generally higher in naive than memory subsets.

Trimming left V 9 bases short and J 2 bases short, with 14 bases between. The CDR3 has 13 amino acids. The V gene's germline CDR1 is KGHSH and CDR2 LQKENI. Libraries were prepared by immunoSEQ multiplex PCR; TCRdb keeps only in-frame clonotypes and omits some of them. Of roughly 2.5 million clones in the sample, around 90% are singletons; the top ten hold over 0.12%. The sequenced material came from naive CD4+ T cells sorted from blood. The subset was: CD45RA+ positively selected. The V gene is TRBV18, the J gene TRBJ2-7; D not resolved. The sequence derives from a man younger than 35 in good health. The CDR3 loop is CASPPGTAYEQYF. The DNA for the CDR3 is TGTGCCAGTCCACCTGGCACGGCCTACGAGCAGTACTTC.